The present T cell receptor (beta chain) was sequenced within a study of post-analysis software for immune sequencing data. Whole-study context: There were relapsing-remitting, secondary progressive and progressive-relapsing multiple sclerosis among the disease courses included. Findings and limits, study-wide: In patients, about 5 TRBV segments were more frequent than in controls, with TRBV5-6, TRBV5-1 and TRBV20-1 among them.

Unique molecular identifiers were carried by the TCR beta cDNA libraries. Each batch of roughly 0.9 to 10 million T cells produced roughly 500,000 cDNA molecules. TCRdb re-derived calls from the PCR reads in MiXCR, one entry per CDR3 protein. The top ten clones hold about 11% of a sample with hundreds of thousands of distinct CDR3 sequences, over 45% of them seen once. The V gene's germline CDR1 is SGDLS and CDR2 YYNGEE. The length of the CDR3 is 15 residues. The V gene lost 4 bases and the J gene lost 2 bases, with 14 bases spanning the gap. With respect to this clonotype: Its specificity is unknown.

The sequence came from a girl aged 2 to 9 with multiple sclerosis. The chain couples TRBV9 to TRBJ2-3; D is uncertain. The sequenced sample consisted of blood. The CDR3 sequence: CASSPQVWDTDTQYF. In DNA form, the CDR3 reads TGTGCCAGCAGCCCCCAAGTGTGGGACACAGATACGCAGTATTTT.